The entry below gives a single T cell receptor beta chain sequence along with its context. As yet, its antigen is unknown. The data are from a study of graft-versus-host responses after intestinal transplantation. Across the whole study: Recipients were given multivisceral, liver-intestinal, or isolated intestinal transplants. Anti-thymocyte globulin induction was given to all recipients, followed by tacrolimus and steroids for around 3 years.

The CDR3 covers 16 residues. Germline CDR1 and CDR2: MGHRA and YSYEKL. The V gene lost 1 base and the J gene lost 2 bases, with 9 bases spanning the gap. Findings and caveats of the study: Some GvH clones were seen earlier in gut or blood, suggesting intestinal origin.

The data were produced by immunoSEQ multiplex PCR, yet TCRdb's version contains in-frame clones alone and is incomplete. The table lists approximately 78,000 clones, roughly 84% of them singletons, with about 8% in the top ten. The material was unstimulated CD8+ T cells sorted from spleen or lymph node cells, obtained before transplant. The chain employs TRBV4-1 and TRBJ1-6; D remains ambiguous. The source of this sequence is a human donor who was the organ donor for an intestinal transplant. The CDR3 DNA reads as TGCGCCAGCAGCCAAGTCATATCCCCCTATAATTCACCCCTCCACTTT. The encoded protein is CASSQVISPYNSPLHF.